The present T cell receptor beta chain was sequenced within a study of cytomegalovirus exposure and HLA in healthy donors. Across the whole study: A previous analysis identified fewer than 130 million unique TCR beta sequences derived from 180 million or so T cells.

The study's findings and limits: In a later analysis, DRB1 alleles had the most associated TCRs; HLA-C alleles the fewest. Most TCR sequences were seen very rarely across donors, but some public TCRs occurred in many.

Primers included in the PCR were 60 Vbeta and 13 Jbeta primers. Only in-frame clones appear in the TCRdb table, and some are missing; sequencing was by immunoSEQ multiplex PCR. Among 95,000 to 110,000 clones listed, roughly four fifths were seen once. The CDR3 totals 15 residues. V lost 1 base and J 3 bases, leaving 14 bases between the germline ends. From germline, CDR1 is SGHNT and CDR2 YYREEE (reference sequence). With regard to this clone: Its antigen remains unidentified.

The chain recombines TRBV5-4 with TRBJ2-7, with D possibly TRBD1 on 6 matching bases. Sequencing was performed on PBMCs. The receptor was derived from a man in his late teens or twenties in good health and CMV-seronegative. Here the CDR3 reads CASSLKGVAGYEQYF. The CDR3 DNA reads as TGTGCCAGCAGCTTGAAGGGGGTCGCCGGCTACGAGCAGTACTTC.